The 5 T cell receptor beta chains presented below share a single source sample, sequenced in a study of blood T cell repertoires in COVID-19. The protocol was immunoSEQ multiplex PCR, while the TCRdb copy is restricted to in-frame clones and leaves out a portion. Of 200,000 to 300,000 clones listed, 85% to 90% are singletons. Sequencing used peripheral blood. The receptors derive from a woman between 40 and 55 years old who had recovered from COVID-19.

CDR3 coding DNA: TGTGCCAGCAGTTGGCGGATTAAAGAGACCCAGTACTTC. It translates to CASSWRIKETQYF. The rearrangement links TRBV27 to TRBJ2-5; D gene unclear. V lost 4 bases to trimming and J lost 3 bases, with 9 bases between them. Looked up from germline, CDR1 is MNHEY and CDR2 is SMNVEV (reference sequence). This CDR3 contains 13 residues.

This clone was detected only a few times. This chain links TRBV13 with TRBJ1-1; 7 nucleotides align to TRBD1. With V trimmed by 5 bases and J by 7 bases, 4 bases remained unmatched. The CDR3 sequence is 12 residues long. In germline, CDR1 is PRHDT, CDR2 FYEKMQ (reference sequence). This CDR3 is CASSGYRGEAFF. The CDR3 region has the DNA TGTGCCAGCAGCGGGTACAGGGGTGAAGCTTTCTTT. Filled out from reference TRBV13 and TRBJ1-1, the complete variable domain reads AAGVIQSPRHLIKEKRETATLKCYPIPRHDTVYWYQQGPGQDPQFLISFYEKMQSDKGSIPDRFSAQQFSDYHSELNMSSLELGDSALYFCASSGYRGEAFFGQGTRLTVV.

This rearrangement joins TRBV10-2 to TRBJ2-5, with TRBD1 identical over 7 bases. Germline V gives CDR1 WSHSY, CDR2 SAAADI. The CDR3 extends over 16 amino acids. V was pared by 4 bases and J by 1 base, with 9 bases of the junction left unmatched. CDR3: CASSGAVGQRQETQYF. CDR3 coding DNA: TGCGCCAGCAGTGGGGCCGTGGGACAGCGCCAAGAGACCCAGTACTTC.

The V and J genes are TRBV6-1 and TRBJ1-5; TRBD1 matches at 7 bases. V gave up 3 bases and J gave up 5 bases; unmatched junction bases: 4. Germline CDR1 reads MNHNS; CDR2 reads SASEGT. The CDR3 spans 14 residues. CDR3 sequence: CASSDQGDYQPQHF. The CDR3 DNA reads as TGTGCCAGCAGTGATCAGGGGGATTATCAGCCCCAGCATTTT.

V gene TRBV30 combines with J gene TRBJ1-6, with D unresolved. Germline V CDR1 and CDR2: GTSNPN, SVGIG (reference sequence). V was trimmed by 1 base and J by 5 bases, leaving 6 bases between them. The CDR3 loop spans 13 amino acids. The CDR3 DNA sequence: TGTGCCTGGAGTGCCGGGGATAATTCACCCCTCCACTTT. It is translated as CAWSAGDNSPLHF.